A selection of T cell receptor beta chains follows, all from one sample in a study of blood T cell repertoires in COVID-19. This table comes from immunoSEQ multiplex PCR, and its TCRdb copy is limited to in-frame clones, with some not included. Of about 42,000 clones listed, 70% to 90% were seen once; the top ten hold 6.2%. The sample was peripheral blood. The receptors come from a human donor in a cohort sampled during active COVID-19. The conserved cysteine and the conserved F or W are not part of the CDR3 here. Each record gives: J gene, V gene, CDR3 protein.

>TRBJ2-7|TRBV19
ASMPGGVAEQY
>TRBJ2-7|TRBV2
ARGTSGSTSHEQY
>TRBJ2-3|TRBV30
AWSPRLAGTDTQY
>TRBJ2-2|TRBV19
ASSGSANTGELF
>TRBJ2-3|TRBV12-5
ASGLGLAGAGDTQY
>TRBJ2-7|TRBV7-9
ASSYSGSWSYEQY
>TRBJ1-1|TRBV30
AWSGQAQAF
>TRBJ1-1|TRBV6-2/TRBV6-3
ASSLGGSNTEAF
>TRBJ2-4|TRBV20-1
SASFSGFGKNIQY
>TRBJ1-1|TRBV7-9
ASSLAGAAEAF
>TRBJ1-1|TRBV10-2
ASGQGGVYTEAF
>TRBJ2-5|TRBV6-2/TRBV6-3
ASSVGVPRRKETQY
>TRBJ1-3|TRBV14
ASSQSAGPGGNTIY
>TRBJ2-7|TRBV5-4
ASSLGGTSGRGYEQY
>TRBJ1-1|TRBV5-1
ASSSRRGGDTEAF
>TRBJ2-7|TRBV11-2
ASSLATYEQY
>TRBJ1-1|TRBV5-5
ASSPLDRAATEAF
>TRBJ2-2|TRBV6-5
ASSYSIWQSGELF
>TRBJ2-5|TRBV28
ASSTSGSGETQY
>TRBJ1-5|TRBV10-1
ASSGHPGQVRLGNQPQH
>TRBJ2-7|TRBV5-4
ASSLRQGAGEQY
>TRBJ2-1|TRBV5-5
ASSVGLAGISYNEQF
>TRBJ2-1|TRBV18
ASSPLGLGSYNEQF
>TRBJ1-3|TRBV28
ASFTGGNTIY
>TRBJ1-1|TRBV6-5
ASSKRTFRDTEAF
>TRBJ2-1|TRBV5-5
ASSLGASVAGPLRNEQF
>TRBJ2-1|TRBV24-1
ATSDTGQGVREQF
>TRBJ1-2|TRBV28
ASSSTGVVRGYT
>TRBJ2-1|TRBV15
ATSRARAYNEQF
>TRBJ2-2|TRBV3-1/TRBV3-2
ASSQAEGTLNTGELF
>TRBJ2-7|TRBV5-1
ASSLEMTSSSYEQY
>TRBJ1-1|TRBV6-5
ASSYGREREAF
>TRBJ2-5|TRBV5-1
ASSLRGGETQY
>TRBJ1-1|TRBV15
ATSRHRGTEAF
>TRBJ2-2|TRBV6-4
ASCRGRDKTGELF
>TRBJ2-3|TRBV20-1
SASRTSDVDTQY
>TRBJ2-7|TRBV4-3
ASSQRLADHGNEQY
>TRBJ2-4|TRBV6-6
ASSTQTGAKNIQY
>TRBJ2-1|TRBV7-9
ASSLGQGFYNEQF
>TRBJ1-4|TRBV7-9
ASSLQGINEKLF
>TRBJ2-5|TRBV15
ATSGGGDQETQY
>TRBJ2-1|TRBV2
ASRGPGTSGGAEYEQF
>TRBJ2-1|TRBV3-1/TRBV3-2
ASSSTSGSYNEQF
>TRBJ1-1|TRBV7-6
ASSPGWNTEAF
>TRBJ2-1|TRBV2
ASSELAGQYNEQF
>TRBJ1-5|TRBV18
ASSQGQNQPQH
>TRBJ2-7|TRBV3-1/TRBV3-2
ASSGTSAIYEQY
>TRBJ1-1|TRBV4-1
ASSQDVSSEAF
>TRBJ2-2|TRBV3-1/TRBV3-2
ASSQGSAGVTGELF
>TRBJ2-1|TRBV19
ASSIVGGRANNEQF
>TRBJ2-3|TRBV5-4
ASSEAISGTQY
>TRBJ1-2|TRBV6-1
ASSEGEGYGYT
>TRBJ2-7|TRBV7-6
ASSSEQGYEQY
>TRBJ2-3|TRBV20-1
SASSLGTSGRASRLKDTQY
>TRBJ2-2|TRBV19
ASSILRGDTGELF